Listed below are T cell receptor beta chains from one sample, sequenced in a study of CD8+CD57+ T cells in acquired aplastic anemia. Using its own MiXCR run on the reads, TCRdb lists one record per CDR3 protein. This table has fewer than 70,000 distinct CDR3 sequences, under 65% appearing once. The sequencing sample was made of sorted CD4+, CD8+, or CD8+CD57+ T cells (not recorded which) from PBMCs. The receptors derive from a human donor in good health, serving as a control. The CDR3 runs from the conserved cysteine through the conserved F or W. Each record gives: CDR3 DNA, CDR3 protein, J gene, V gene, D gene, clone size. D genes are given only for firm matches. Size tells how often a clone was seen (once, few, many) or the class of an expanded clone, and some rows leave it out.

TGTGCCAGCAGCCAAGGAGGCGTCACCGGCTCTGGAAACACCATATATTTT,CASSQGGVTGSGNTIYF,TRBJ1-3,TRBV4-2,NA,NA
TGTGCCACCAATCACCAGGATCAGCCCCAGCATTTT,CATNHQDQPQHF,TRBJ1-5,TRBV19,NA,NA
TGTGCCAGCAGTTTAGACGGGACCCTTGGGGTCTTTTATGGCTACACCTTC,CASSLDGTLGVFYGYTF,TRBJ1-2,TRBV11-2,NA,once
TGCAGTGCTAGCAGGGGCACCGGGGAGCTGTTTTTT,CSASRGTGELFF,TRBJ2-2,TRBV20-1,NA,once
TGTGCCACCAGCAGACAAAATCAGCCCCAGCATTTT,CATSRQNQPQHF,TRBJ1-5,TRBV15,NA,NA
TGCAGTGCTAGACGTCTCGGGACTAGCGGGAGGGGGATTAACACCGGGGAGCTGTTTTTT,CSARRLGTSGRGINTGELFF,TRBJ2-2,TRBV20-1,TRBD2,many
TGTGCCAGCAGCACCACAACTGGGGGGAGCTACGAGCAGTACTTC,CASSTTTGGSYEQYF,TRBJ2-7,TRBV7-2,NA,once
TGTGCCAGCAGTGAACCTATAGACAGCTATGGCTACACCTTC,CASSEPIDSYGYTF,TRBJ1-2,TRBV25-1,NA,NA
TGCGCCAGCAGCAACGACAGGGGGCCTGGAAACACCATATATTTT,CASSNDRGPGNTIYF,TRBJ1-3,TRBV5-1,TRBD1,many
TGTGCCAGCAGTTTAGGGCCTGGACAGGGAGGCTACAATGAGCAGTTCTTC,CASSLGPGQGGYNEQFF,TRBJ2-1,TRBV12-3/TRBV12-4,TRBD1,many
TGTGCCTGGAGTACATCAGGGGTGGAGACCCAGTACTTC,CAWSTSGVETQYF,TRBJ2-5,TRBV30,NA,many
TGTGCCAGCCTGCCGGGACTCGGAGGACACGAGCAGTACTTC,CASLPGLGGHEQYF,TRBJ2-7,TRBV11-2,NA,NA
TGCGCCAGCAGCCAGAACCGAGGAGAGACCCAGTACTTC,CASSQNRGETQYF,TRBJ2-5,TRBV4-3,NA,NA
TGTGCCACCAGTCGGGACAGCTACGAGCAGTACTTC,CATSRDSYEQYF,TRBJ2-7,TRBV24-1,TRBD1,few
TGTGCCAGCAGTTCCCGGGACGACGGACTTTATCAGCCCCAGCATTTT,CASSSRDDGLYQPQHF,TRBJ1-5,TRBV6-5,NA,few
TGTGCCAGTAGTAACTCACAGGGGAACTATGGCTACACCTTC,CASSNSQGNYGYTF,TRBJ1-2,TRBV19,TRBD1,NA
TGTGCCATCAGTGAGTCCTCAGAACAGCCCCAGCATTTT,CAISESSEQPQHF,TRBJ1-5,TRBV10-3,NA,NA
TGTGCCAGCAGCCCTTCGCCCCTTAACTATGGCTACACCTTC,CASSPSPLNYGYTF,TRBJ1-2,TRBV7-9,NA,many
TGTGCCAGCAGTGACAGGAGGGGCAGTTCCTACGAGCAGTACTTC,CASSDRRGSSYEQYF,TRBJ2-7,TRBV25-1,NA,once
TGTGCCAGCAGTGAATCTCCCCGGCAGTACTTC,CASSESPRQYF,TRBJ2-7,TRBV2,NA,NA
TGCAGCCTACGGGGTAGCGGGGGGGAGTACAATGAGCAGTTCTTC,CSLRGSGGEYNEQFF,TRBJ2-1,TRBV29-1,TRBD2,NA
TGTGCCACCAGCAGAGATGAGGGACTTACGGAGACCCAGTACTTC,CATSRDEGLTETQYF,TRBJ2-5,TRBV15,NA,NA
TGTGCCAGCAGCCAAGAAACAGCCTATGGCTACACCTTC,CASSQETAYGYTF,TRBJ1-2,TRBV14,NA,NA
TGTGCCAGCAGTGTCGGGACAGGGGGCAACTATGGCTACACCTTC,CASSVGTGGNYGYTF,TRBJ1-2,TRBV25-1,TRBD1,NA
TGTGCCAGCAGCGTAGCAGGACCGCAGTATTTT,CASSVAGPQYF,TRBJ2-3,TRBV9,NA,NA
TGTGCCAGCGGTGAGACAGGGACGAACAATGAGCAGTTCTTC,CASGETGTNNEQFF,TRBJ2-1,TRBV2,TRBD1,NA
TGTGCCAGCAGCTTTGGACTAGCGGAAAACATTCAGTACTTC,CASSFGLAENIQYF,TRBJ2-4,TRBV5-4,TRBD2,NA
TGTGCCACCAGCAGAGAGCCCCCGGCAACTAATGAAAAACTGTTTTTT,CATSREPPATNEKLFF,TRBJ1-4,TRBV15,NA,few
TGTGCCAGCAGTGCGGAGGACGGATACACTGAAGCTTTCTTT,CASSAEDGYTEAFF,TRBJ1-1,TRBV2,NA,NA
TGTGCCAGCAGCGTAGCCTACAGGGACGGGGAGCTGTTTTTT,CASSVAYRDGELFF,TRBJ2-2,TRBV9,NA,NA
TGCAGCGTTGAGCGGAGGTGGGTCGCTTTCTTT,CSVERRWVAFF,TRBJ1-1,TRBV29-1,NA,once
TGTGCCAGCTGTAATTTAGCGAGTGAAAAACTGTTTTTT,CASCNLASEKLFF,TRBJ1-4,TRBV2,NA,NA
TGTGCCAGCAGAAAATACAATGAGCAGTTCTTC,CASRKYNEQFF,TRBJ2-1,TRBV6-1,NA,many
TGTGCCAGCAGTCGTCTAGCGGGCCTTACCTACAATGAGCAGTTCTTC,CASSRLAGLTYNEQFF,TRBJ2-1,TRBV7-3,TRBD2,many
TGTGCCAGCAGCCCCCGGGGAGGGGGTGAGCAGTTCTTC,CASSPRGGGEQFF,TRBJ2-1,TRBV7-4,NA,NA
TGTGCCAGCAGCTCCCTGTCGGACGGTCCCTACGAGCAGTACTTC,CASSSLSDGPYEQYF,TRBJ2-7,TRBV7-9,NA,many
TGTGCCGGGGGGGGCGGGACTCAAGAGACCCAGTACTTC,CAGGGGTQETQYF,TRBJ2-5,TRBV2,NA,NA
TGCGCCAGCAGTGACAGGGTCCTACCCGGGGAGCTGTTTTTT,CASSDRVLPGELFF,TRBJ2-2,TRBV10-1,NA,many
TGCAGCGTCGCCCCCAGGCTGAACACTGAAGCTTTCTTT,CSVAPRLNTEAFF,TRBJ1-1,TRBV29-1,NA,NA
TGTGCCAGCAGTGTTGCGGGATGGAGGGAGCAGTACTTC,CASSVAGWREQYF,TRBJ2-7,TRBV25-1,NA,NA
TGTGCCAGCAGCCATTCCCAGCCCTTCAGCTACACCTTC,CASSHSQPFSYTF,TRBJ1-2,TRBV7-9,NA,once
TGCAGCGTTGGGTTCTCCGAAAGGGAGCAGTACTTC,CSVGFSEREQYF,TRBJ2-7,TRBV29-1,NA,NA
TGTGCCAGCAGTACAACGGCCCAAGAGACCCAGTACTTC,CASSTTAQETQYF,TRBJ2-5,TRBV2,NA,NA
TGTGCCAGCAGCAGTCGGGACACCCCTAACACCGGGGAGCTGTTTTTT,CASSSRDTPNTGELFF,TRBJ2-2,TRBV25-1,NA,NA
TGCGCCAGCAGCTTTGGACTGCGCTACGAGCAGTACTTC,CASSFGLRYEQYF,TRBJ2-7,TRBV5-1,NA,many